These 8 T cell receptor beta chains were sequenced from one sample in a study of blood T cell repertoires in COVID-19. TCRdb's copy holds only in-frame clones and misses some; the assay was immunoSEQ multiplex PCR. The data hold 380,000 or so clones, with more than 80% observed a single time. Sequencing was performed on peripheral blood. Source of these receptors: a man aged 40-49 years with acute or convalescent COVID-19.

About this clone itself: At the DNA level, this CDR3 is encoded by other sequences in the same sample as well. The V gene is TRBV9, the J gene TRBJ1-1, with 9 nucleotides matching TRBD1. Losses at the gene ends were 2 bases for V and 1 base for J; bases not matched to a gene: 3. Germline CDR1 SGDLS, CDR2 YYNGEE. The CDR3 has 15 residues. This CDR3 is CASSVSGQGNTEAFF. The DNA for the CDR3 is TGTGCCAGCAGCGTTTCGGGACAGGGGAACACTGAAGCTTTCTTT.

CDR3 residues: CASSIGQGSYGYTF. As DNA, the CDR3 is TGTGCCAGTAGTATTGGACAGGGGAGCTATGGCTACACCTTC. The chain links TRBV19 to TRBJ1-2, with 9 bases that match TRBD1. CDR3 size: 14 residues. Germline V gene sequence: CDR1 LNHDA, CDR2 SQIVND (reference sequence). J lost 4 bases, V lost 3 bases, and 3 bases had no gene match.

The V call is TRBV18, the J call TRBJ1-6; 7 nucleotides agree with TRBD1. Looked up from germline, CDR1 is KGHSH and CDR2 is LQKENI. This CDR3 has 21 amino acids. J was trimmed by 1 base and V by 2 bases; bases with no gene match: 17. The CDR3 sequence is CASSPFPLEARRGSYNSPLHF. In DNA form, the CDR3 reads TGTGCCAGCTCACCATTTCCGCTAGAGGCACGCAGGGGGTCCTATAATTCACCCCTCCACTTT.

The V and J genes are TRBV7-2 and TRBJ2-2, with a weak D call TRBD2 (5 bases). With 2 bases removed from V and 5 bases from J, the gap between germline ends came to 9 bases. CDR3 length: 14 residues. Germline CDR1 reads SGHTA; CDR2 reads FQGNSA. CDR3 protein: CASSLIEGTGELFF. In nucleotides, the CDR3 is TGTGCCAGCAGCTTAATTGAGGGAACCGGGGAGCTGTTTTTT.

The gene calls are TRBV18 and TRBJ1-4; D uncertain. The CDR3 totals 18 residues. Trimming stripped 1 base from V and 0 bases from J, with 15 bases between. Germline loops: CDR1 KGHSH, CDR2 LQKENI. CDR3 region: CASSPRLKQTPTNEKLFF. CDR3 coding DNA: TGTGCCAGCTCACCACGACTAAAACAGACCCCAACTAATGAAAAACTGTTTTTT. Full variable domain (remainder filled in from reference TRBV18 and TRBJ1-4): NAGVMQNPRHLVRRRGQEARLRCSPMKGHSHVYWYRQLPEEGLKFMVYLQKENIIDESGMPKERFSAEFPKEGPSILRIQQVVRGDSAAYFCASSPRLKQTPTNEKLFFGSGTQLSVL.

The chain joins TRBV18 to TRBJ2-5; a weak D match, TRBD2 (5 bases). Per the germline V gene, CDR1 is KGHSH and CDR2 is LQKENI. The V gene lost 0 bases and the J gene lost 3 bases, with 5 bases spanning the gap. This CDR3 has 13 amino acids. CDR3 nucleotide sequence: TGTGCCAGCTCACCACCGGGAGAAGAGACCCAGTACTTC. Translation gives CASSPPGEETQYF.

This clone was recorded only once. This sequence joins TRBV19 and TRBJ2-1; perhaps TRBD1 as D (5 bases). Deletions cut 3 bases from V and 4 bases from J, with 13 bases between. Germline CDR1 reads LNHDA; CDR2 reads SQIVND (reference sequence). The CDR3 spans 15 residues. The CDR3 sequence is CASSILGPLYNEQFF. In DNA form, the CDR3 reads TGTGCCAGTAGTATCTTGGGGCCCTTATACAATGAGCAGTTCTTC.

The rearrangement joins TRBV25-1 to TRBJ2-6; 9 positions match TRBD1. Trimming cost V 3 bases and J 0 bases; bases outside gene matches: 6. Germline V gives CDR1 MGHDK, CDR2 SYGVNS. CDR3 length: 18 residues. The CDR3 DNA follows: TGTGCCAGCAGTGACGGGGACAGGGATGGCTCTGGGGCCAACGTCCTGACTTTC. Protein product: CASSDGDRDGSGANVLTF.